The clone carrying this T cell receptor (beta chain) was counted only a few times. Its antigen remains unknown. Trimming pared 2 bases from V and 3 bases from J, leaving 7 bases between. Per germline, CDR1 LGHNT and CDR2 FRNRAP. This CDR3 region has 13 residues. This sample stems from a study of CD8 T cells in ankylosing spondylitis. Findings of the study overall: Significant enrichment of disease-linked clones was reportedly seen in matched ankylosing spondylitis synovial fluid. What appeared characteristic of ankylosing spondylitis blood was a TCR beta motif of several highly homologous variants.

Using its own MiXCR run on the 5' RACE reads, TCRdb lists one record per CDR3 protein. Of a few hundred thousand distinct CDR3 sequences in the sample, more than 9.5% were seen once. The sequencing input was blood, either unsorted or a sorted T cell fraction (not recorded which). The rearrangement links TRBV12-5 to TRBJ1-2, with D possibly TRBD1 on 5 matching bases. This sequence originates from a male donor with ankylosing spondylitis. CDR3 nucleotide sequence: TGTGCTAGTGGTTTGATAGGGGACTATGGCTACACCTTC. It specifies CASGLIGDYGYTF.